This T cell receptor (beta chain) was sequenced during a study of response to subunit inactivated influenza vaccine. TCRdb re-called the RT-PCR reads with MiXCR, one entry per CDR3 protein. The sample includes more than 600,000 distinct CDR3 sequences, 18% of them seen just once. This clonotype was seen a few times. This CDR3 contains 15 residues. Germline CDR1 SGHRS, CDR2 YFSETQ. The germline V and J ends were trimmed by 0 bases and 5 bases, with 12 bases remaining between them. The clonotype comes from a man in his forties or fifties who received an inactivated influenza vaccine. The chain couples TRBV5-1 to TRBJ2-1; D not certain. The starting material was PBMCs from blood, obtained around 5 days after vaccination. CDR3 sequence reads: CASSLVSRTHNEQFF. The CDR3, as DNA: TGCGCCAGCAGCTTGGTGTCCCGAACCCACAATGAGCAGTTCTTC.